The rows below give T cell receptor beta chains drawn from one sample of a study of T cell repertoires in cytomegalovirus infection. Using its own MiXCR run on the reads, TCRdb lists one record per CDR3 protein. The sample lists 350,000 to 400,000 distinct CDR3 sequences; just under 35% were seen once. No antigens are known for them. The source material was cultured PBMCs, sampled from culture after CMV antigen stimulation. The origin of the receptors is a human donor in good health (CMV status not recorded). Some clones in this sample may be carry-over from other donors' samples. CDR3s include the opening cysteine and the closing phenylalanine or tryptophan. The order of the fields is D gene, clone size, V gene, J gene, CDR3 protein, CDR3 DNA. A D gene is named only where the DNA matches it firmly. The size field is filled for only some rows; it gives once, few, many or a size class.

TRBD2	few	TRBV7-2	TRBJ2-5	CASSIGTSGTFQETQYF	TGTGCCAGCAGCATCGGGACTAGCGGGACGTTTCAAGAGACCCAGTACTTC
TRBD2	-	TRBV12-3/TRBV12-4	TRBJ2-3	CASSISGRNTDTQYF	TGTGCCAGCAGTATAAGCGGGAGAAACACAGATACGCAGTATTTT
-	-	TRBV6-2/TRBV6-3	TRBJ2-3	CASSPDSPDTQYF	TGTGCCAGCAGCCCAGACAGCCCAGATACGCAGTATTTT
-	-	TRBV14	TRBJ1-2	CASSQRLGVANYGYTF	TGTGCCAGCAGCCAACGTCTCGGGGTGGCTAACTATGGCTACACCTTC
-	many	TRBV20-1	TRBJ2-1	CSARDSRSAASYNEQFF	TGCAGTGCTAGAGATTCAAGGTCGGCGGCCTCCTACAATGAGCAGTTCTTC
TRBD2	-	TRBV4-2	TRBJ2-7	CASSQASGVYYEQYF	TGTGCCAGCAGCCAAGCTAGCGGTGTATACTACGAGCAGTACTTC
-	-	TRBV28	TRBJ2-3	CASSLAGEGDTQYF	TGTGCCAGCAGTTTGGCGGGTGAGGGAGATACGCAGTATTTT
-	-	TRBV4-1	TRBJ2-3	CASSQANLGAGDTQYF	TGCGCCAGCAGCCAAGCTAATTTGGGCGCGGGAGATACGCAGTATTTT
-	few	TRBV6-2/TRBV6-3	TRBJ2-1	CASSYTGEAYNEQFF	TGTGCCAGCAGTTACACGGGAGAGGCCTACAATGAGCAGTTCTTC
-	-	TRBV5-1	TRBJ1-3	CASRETATSGNTIYF	TGCGCCAGCAGAGAAACAGCAACCTCTGGAAACACCATATATTTT
-	-	TRBV18	TRBJ2-7	CASSPSGTSRGEQYF	TGTGCCAGCTCACCATCCGGGACCTCGAGGGGCGAGCAGTACTTC
-	-	TRBV27	TRBJ2-7	CASSPSGSQTSYEQYF	TGTGCCAGCAGTCCCTCGGGTTCCCAAACGTCCTACGAGCAGTACTTC
-	many	TRBV7-2	TRBJ2-3	CASSPGPGRRTDTQYF	TGTGCCAGCAGCCCGGGACCTGGGCGGAGGACAGATACGCAGTATTTT
-	-	TRBV7-9	TRBJ1-1	CASSLSARTNTEAFF	TGTGCCAGCAGCCTGTCTGCCCGAACGAACACTGAAGCTTTCTTT
-	-	TRBV7-2	TRBJ2-3	CASSPQVRDTQYF	TGTGCCAGCAGCCCTCAGGTTCGGGATACGCAGTATTTT
TRBD1	-	TRBV7-8	TRBJ2-7	CASSSDRVTYEQYF	TGTGCCAGCAGCTCAGACAGGGTCACCTACGAGCAGTACTTC